The 17 T cell receptor beta chains presented below share a single source sample, sequenced in a study of blood T cell repertoires in COVID-19. Some clones are missing from TCRdb's copy, which holds only in-frame ones; the method was immunoSEQ multiplex PCR. The sample records roughly 230,000 clones, roughly 84% being singletons. Sequenced input: peripheral blood. The receptors shown here come from a man between 45 and 60 years old with active or convalescent COVID-19.

The V call is TRBV21-1, the J call TRBJ2-7; the table calls TRBD1, which could not be checked here. TRBV21-1 is a pseudogene. CDR3 length: 14 amino acids. The CDR3 DNA is TGTGCCAGCAGCAAAGGAGCCAGGGGGCACGAGCAGTACTTC. Translating gives CASSKGARGHEQYF.

The chain has TRBV4-3 and TRBJ1-2; TRBD1 agrees at 8 bases. Germline loops: CDR1 LGHNA, CDR2 YSLEER. There are 16 residues in the CDR3. Trimming removed 0 bases from V and 5 bases from J; junction bases left unmatched: 8. The CDR3 here is CASSQDRRGRRYGYTF. The CDR3 DNA reads TGCGCCAGCAGCCAAGATCGCAGGGGGCGTCGTTATGGCTACACCTTC.

The chain joins TRBV18 to TRBJ2-7, with TRBD1 identical over 12 bases. CDR3 length equals 18 residues. Trimming removed 3 bases from V and 2 bases from J; junction bases left unmatched: 11. Germline lookup yields CDR1 KGHSH and CDR2 LQKENI. Here the CDR3 reads CASSPGTGGHQQAYEQYF. CDR3 coding DNA: TGTGCCAGCTCACCTGGGACAGGGGGCCACCAGCAGGCCTACGAGCAGTACTTC.

The chain links TRBV6-4 to TRBJ1-2; tentatively, D is TRBD1 (6 bases). The CDR3 contains 15 residues. Trimming took 0 bases from V and 8 from J, leaving 16 bases between them. CDR1 MRHNA and CDR2 SNTAGT come from the germline V gene. The CDR3 nucleotides are TGTGCCAGCAGTGACTCGATAAGGGGGACCGGGGGCTACACCTTC. It is translated as CASSDSIRGTGGYTF.

This clone was counted once. V usage is TRBV27 and J usage is TRBJ2-1, with a tentative D call TRBD2 (5 bases). Trimming cost V 2 bases and J 2 bases, with 10 bases left between them. Germline V gene data show CDR1 as MNHEY and CDR2 as SMNVEV (reference sequence). The CDR3 totals 15 residues. As DNA, the CDR3 is TGTGCCAGCAGTTTAGCATACGGGACCTACAATGAGCAGTTCTTC. Encoded protein: CASSLAYGTYNEQFF.

The J gene is TRBJ2-3, the V gene TRBV7-3, with 7 bases aligning to TRBD2. Germline V gene sequence: CDR1 SGHTA, CDR2 FQGTGA. This CDR3 is built from 15 residues. V lost 5 bases and J lost 5; bases outside the gene matches: 10. The CDR3 region has the DNA TGTGCCAGCAGCCCCGGGGGAGGGATGGGAGATACGCAGTATTTT. Protein product: CASSPGGGMGDTQYF.

The chain employs TRBV7-2 and TRBJ1-5, with D perhaps TRBD1 (5 bases). The CDR3 extends over 13 amino acids. The germline gives CDR1 SGHTA, CDR2 FQGNSA. V shed 2 bases and J shed 11 bases, with 13 bases lying between them. DNA of the CDR3: TGTGCCAGCAGCTTAACCTTGGGGGGGACCCAGCATTTT. This gives the protein CASSLTLGGTQHF.

V gene TRBV7-2 combines with J gene TRBJ1-3; a possible D gene is TRBD1 (5 bases). Trimming cost V 1 base and J 2 bases, with 12 bases left between them. The CDR3 contains 16 residues. Germline V lookup: CDR1 SGHTA, CDR2 FQGNSA. The CDR3 DNA is TGTGCCAGCAGCTTAGGGCCGCCAGGGACTGGAAACACCATATATTTT. Translating gives CASSLGPPGTGNTIYF.

The chain employs TRBV19 and TRBJ1-2, with a tentative D call TRBD1 (6 bases). This CDR3 comprises 20 residues. CDR1 is LNHDA and CDR2 is SQIVND in the germline V gene (reference sequence). Trimming stripped 3 bases from V and 2 bases from J, with 28 bases between. The DNA for the CDR3 is TGTGCCAGTAGTATGTATCGGCCGACAGGTGGAGGCGCCTTCAACTATGGCTACACCTTC. Its protein product is CASSMYRPTGGGAFNYGYTF.

The chain joins TRBV5-1 to TRBJ1-1; D gene uncertain. Trimming took off 4 bases at V and 4 bases at J, with 17 bases between the two ends. This CDR3 is built from 15 residues. Germline values: CDR1 SGHRS, CDR2 YFSETQ. DNA of the CDR3: TGCGCCAGCAGCCCTGGGCTTGCGGGTCGCACTGAAGCTTTCTTT. Translating it yields CASSPGLAGRTEAFF.

CDR3 protein: CASSTTSGGPNEQFF. DNA of the CDR3: TGCGCCAGCAGCACGACTAGCGGGGGCCCCAATGAGCAGTTCTTC. This chain joins TRBV5-1 and TRBJ2-1; 12 bases line up with TRBD2. The CDR3 loop spans 15 amino acids. Germline V gene lookup returns CDR1 SGHRS and CDR2 YFSETQ. The V gene end was trimmed by 4 bases and the J gene end by 6 bases; junction bases not matched to a gene: 5.

This chain uses TRBV19 with TRBJ2-2; a possible D gene is TRBD2 (6 bases). Looked up from germline, CDR1 is LNHDA and CDR2 is SQIVND (reference sequence). The CDR3 has 17 amino acids. V was shortened by 6 bases and J by 2 bases, with 19 bases between the two germline ends. CDR3 nucleotides: TGTGCCAGTAGAAAATGGACGGGAGCTAGTAACACCGGGGAGCTGTTTTTT. Translating gives CASRKWTGASNTGELFF.

This clone was observed a handful of times. This chain links TRBV13 with TRBJ1-1, with TRBD1 identical over 8 bases. Trimming cost V 5 bases and J 0 bases; bases outside gene matches: 17. The CDR3 runs to 19 residues. CDR1 is PRHDT, CDR2 FYEKMQ, per germline (reference sequence). CDR3 in amino acids: CASSHGTGKRNLMNTEAFF. DNA for the CDR3: TGTGCCAGCAGCCATGGGACAGGAAAACGAAATCTCATGAACACTGAAGCTTTCTTT.

The gene calls are TRBV5-6 and TRBJ1-1, with unresolved D. V was pared by 1 base and J by 5 bases, with 6 bases between. In germline, CDR1 is SGHDT, CDR2 YYEEEE. The CDR3 is 12 residues long. CDR3 region: CASSLIRTEAFF. CDR3 DNA sequence: TGTGCCAGCAGCTTGATCCGGACTGAAGCTTTCTTT.

The chain joins TRBV6-1 to TRBJ1-4, with a possible D match to TRBD1 (5 bases). Germline-derived CDR1 and CDR2 are MNHNS and SASEGT. CDR3 size: 13 residues. Trimming took 2 bases from V and 6 from J, leaving 7 bases between them. CDR3 loop: CASSEIRDEKLFF. The CDR3 nucleotides read TGTGCCAGCAGTGAAATCAGGGATGAAAAACTGTTTTTT.

This clone was found a few times. The chain has TRBV4-2 and TRBJ2-1, with TRBD2 matching 10 bases. This CDR3 region has 20 residues. Germline V lookup: CDR1 LGHNA, CDR2 YNFKEQ. The trim removed 3 bases at V and 0 bases at J, leaving 14 bases unmatched. The DNA of the CDR3 is TGTGCCAGCAGCCACTTTTCGGCTAGCGGGGGCCAGAGCTCCTACAATGAGCAGTTCTTC. This gives the protein CASSHFSASGGQSSYNEQFF.

On this clone: Other DNA sequences of this sample code for an identical CDR3. The chain is built from TRBV12-3 or TRBV12-4 and TRBJ1-1; TRBD1 agrees at 9 bases. The CDR3 runs 13 residues. The V gene end was trimmed by 6 bases and the J gene end by 4 bases; junction bases not matched to a gene: 3. The DNA for the CDR3 is TGTGCCAGCAGCAGGGACAGGGCCACTGAAGCTTTCTTT. Its protein is CASSRDRATEAFF.